Only a few counts were recorded for the clone carrying this T cell receptor (beta chain). Every isolated RNA sample was fully reverse transcribed, so sequencing captured expressed TCRB transcripts. Here immunoSEQ multiplex PCR was the method, and the copy in TCRdb shows in-frame clones only, minus some. The data show hundreds of thousands of clones, about 10% seen once. V lost 5 bases and J lost 3, with 18 bases in between. The CDR3 covers 16 residues. CDR1 and CDR2 (germline): SGHTA, FQGTGA. The sample belongs to a study of beta chain features in type 1 diabetes. One heparinised draw, averaging approximately 120 mL, was taken per donor.

This receptor was taken from a woman aged 25-40 years in good health. The rearrangement links TRBV7-3 to TRBJ2-3; perhaps TRBD2 as D (5 bases). The sample consisted of naive CD4+ T cells from blood. CDR3 loop: CASSPMLGRGTDTQYF. Here the CDR3 DNA reads TGTGCCAGCAGCCCAATGCTGGGCCGCGGGACAGATACGCAGTATTTT.